The 13 T cell receptor beta chains presented below share a single source sample, sequenced in a study of blood T cell repertoires in COVID-19. Some clones are missing from TCRdb's copy, which holds only in-frame ones; the method was immunoSEQ multiplex PCR. In the table there are under 250,000 clones, approximately 82% of which are singletons. The sample taken for sequencing was peripheral blood. All receptors derive from a woman between 65 and 79 years old with active or convalescent COVID-19.

This clone has a single count. V is TRBV5-1 and J is TRBJ2-7; 11 nucleotides match TRBD1. The CDR3 extends over 15 amino acids. From germline, CDR1 is SGHRS and CDR2 YFSETQ. With V trimmed by 3 bases and J by 1 base, 3 bases remained unmatched. The CDR3 DNA is TGCGCCAGCAGCTATGGACAGGGGGCGTCCTACGAGCAGTACTTC. Its translation is CASSYGQGASYEQYF.

The CDR3 sequence is CASSLQAEQYF. CDR3 sequence (DNA): TGTGCCAGCAGCTTACAGGCCGAGCAGTACTTC. This rearrangement joins TRBV28 to TRBJ2-7, with D tentatively TRBD1 (5 bases). This CDR3 spans 11 amino acids. Trimming took 6 bases from V and 6 from J, leaving 9 bases between them. In germline, CDR1 is MDHEN, CDR2 SYDVKM.

V and J are TRBV7-3 and TRBJ1-6; no definite D call. Germline values: CDR1 SGHTA, CDR2 FQGTGA. The CDR3 consists of 14 residues. The V and J ends lost 0 bases and 6 bases respectively, with 6 bases between them. CDR3 amino acids: CASSLTHSNSPLHF. The DNA of the CDR3 is TGTGCCAGCAGCTTAACACACAGTAATTCACCCCTCCACTTT.

The rearrangement joins TRBV10-2 to TRBJ1-1; 9 bases align to TRBD1. J lost 6 bases, V lost 6 bases, and 5 bases had no gene match. Germline values: CDR1 WSHSY, CDR2 SAAADI. The CDR3 has 13 amino acids. The CDR3 region has the DNA TGCGCCAGCAGGGACAGGGGAATCGCTGAAGCTTTCTTT. Its translation is CASRDRGIAEAFF.

The rearrangement uses TRBV5-1 and TRBJ2-3, with D perhaps matching TRBD1 (6 bases). Germline V CDR1 and CDR2: SGHRS, YFSETQ. The V and J ends lost 0 bases and 0 bases respectively, with 11 bases between them. The CDR3 length is 16 residues. The CDR3 DNA follows: TGCGCCAGCAGCTTGGGACAGGCCGCTAGCACAGATACGCAGTATTTT. Its protein product is CASSLGQAASTDTQYF. Supplemented by reference TRBV5-1 and TRBJ2-3, the full variable domain reads KAGVTQTPRYLIKTRGQQVTLSCSPISGHRSVSWYQQTPGQGLQFLFEYFSETQRNKGNFPGRFSGRQFSNSRSEMNVSTLELGDSALYLCASSLGQAASTDTQYFGPGTRLTVL.

In DNA, the CDR3 is TGTGCCAGCAGCTTAATGGCGGGGAGCTCCTACAATGAGCAGTTCTTC. Protein sequence: CASSLMAGSSYNEQFF. J is TRBJ2-1 and V is TRBV11-3; TRBD2 is a possible D gene (6 bases). Germline V gives CDR1 SGHNT, CDR2 YENEEA. The CDR3 is made up of 16 amino acids. V was clipped by 2 bases and J by 0 bases, with 11 bases between them.

The chain couples TRBV11-2 to TRBJ1-2, with D uncertain. In germline, CDR1 is SGHAT, CDR2 FQNNGV. The CDR3 has 14 residues. V was pared by 2 bases and J by 6 bases, with 13 bases between. CDR3 DNA: TGTGCCAGCAGCTTAACCCGGGGATTCGATGGCTACACCTTC. This encodes CASSLTRGFDGYTF.

The rearrangement joins TRBV18 to TRBJ2-1, with 11 bases lining up with TRBD1. From germline, CDR1 is KGHSH and CDR2 LQKENI. The CDR3 is 14 amino acids. V shed 6 bases, J shed 8 bases, and the junction held 6 bases outside the gene matches. The CDR3 protein is CASSRGQGADEQFF. For the CDR3, the DNA is TGTGCCAGCTCGCGCGGACAGGGGGCCGATGAGCAGTTCTTC.

Note on this clone: This sample includes further DNA sequences coding for the same CDR3. The V gene is TRBV5-1, the J gene TRBJ2-2, with D perhaps matching TRBD1 (5 bases). The CDR3 has 14 amino acids. Looked up from germline, CDR1 is SGHRS and CDR2 is YFSETQ. The ends were cut back, 3 bases at V and 2 bases at J, with 8 bases in the middle. CDR3 nucleotide sequence: TGCGCCAGCAGCTCCCAGGGAAACACCGGGGAGCTGTTTTTT. It is translated as CASSSQGNTGELFF.

The chain couples TRBV5-4 to TRBJ2-7; TRBD2 matches at 13 bases. Trimming removed 0 bases from V and 4 bases from J; junction bases left unmatched: 4. The germline V gene has CDR1 SGHNT and CDR2 YYREEE (reference sequence). The CDR3 consists of 16 residues. In DNA, the CDR3 is TGTGCCAGCAGCTTGGGTGGGACTAGCGGGAATTACGAGCAGTACTTC. This codes for CASSLGGTSGNYEQYF.

This clone appeared once. The CDR3 sequence is CASSYSHNEKLFF. The DNA for the CDR3 is TGTGCCAGCAGTTACAGCCATAATGAAAAACTGTTTTTT. The V gene is TRBV6-5, the J gene TRBJ1-4; D unclear. The CDR3 consists of 13 residues. V was trimmed by 2 bases and J by 4 bases, leaving 5 bases between them. Germline V gives CDR1 MNHEY, CDR2 SVGAGI.

Here the CDR3 DNA reads TGTGCCTGGAGCCCGGGAGGGGTTTCTTACGAGCAGTACTTC. The encoded protein is CAWSPGGVSYEQYF. The chain uses TRBV30 and TRBJ2-7; TRBD2 aligns across 8 bases. V shed 3 bases and J 4 bases; nucleotides not matched to a gene: 8. The CDR3 runs to 14 residues. The V gene's germline CDR1 is GTSNPN and CDR2 SVGIG (reference sequence). The whole variable domain, filled in from reference TRBV30 and TRBJ2-7, reads SQTIHQWPATLVQPVGSPLSLECTVEGTSNPNLYWYRQAAGRGLQLLFYSVGIGQISSEVPQNLSASRPQDRQFILSSKKLLLSDSGFYLCAWSPGGVSYEQYFGPGTRLTVT.

The chain employs TRBV6-2 or TRBV6-3 and TRBJ2-5; the match to TRBD1 covers 8 bases. CDR3 length: 16 residues. Germline CDR1 and CDR2: MNHEY and SVGEGT. With V trimmed by 2 bases and J by 2 bases, 7 bases remained unmatched. CDR3 in amino acids: CASSYGGTGEQETQYF. Here the CDR3 DNA reads TGTGCCAGCAGTTACGGGGGGACAGGAGAACAAGAGACCCAGTACTTC.